This T cell receptor (beta chain) was sequenced for a study of Ad26.COV2.S vaccination and SARS-CoV-2 variants. Using immunoSEQ multiplex PCR, the repertoire was profiled, and TCRdb retains in-frame clones only, with some absent. The table includes about 480,000 clones, around 88% detected once. The V and J ends lost 10 bases and 0 bases respectively, with 15 bases between them. The germline CDR1 and CDR2 sequences are MDHEN and SYDVKM. The CDR3 is 14 amino acids. Described treatment: 15 to 20 received Ad26.COV2.S at low or high dose, single or two shots; roughly five received placebo; per-sample allocation not given. It was on day 63 after the first vaccine or placebo injection that samples were taken.

The sample in question was peripheral blood, obtained in a trial of Ad26.COV2.S vaccine versus placebo. The receptor's source is a person between 18 and 65 years old who received the Ad26.COV2.S COVID-19 vaccine or a placebo. The chain has TRBV28 and TRBJ1-1; possibly TRBD1 for D (6 bases). The CDR3 reads CATQWGALNTEAFF. The CDR3 DNA follows: TGTGCCACGCAATGGGGGGCCCTGAACACTGAAGCTTTCTTT.